The 10 T cell receptor beta chains in this list originate from one sample, sequenced in a study of cytomegalovirus exposure and HLA in healthy donors. It was with 60 Vbeta and 13 Jbeta primers that the PCR ran. TCRdb's copy holds only in-frame clones and misses some; the assay was immunoSEQ multiplex PCR. In the table there are hundreds of thousands of clones, 85% to 90% of which are singletons. The sequencing input was PBMCs. These receptors were taken from a woman aged 18-35 years in good health and CMV-seronegative.

The chain links TRBV1 to TRBJ2-2; no check of the table's D call, TRBD2, against the DNA was made. TRBV1 counts as a pseudogene. CDR3 length: 11 residues. The CDR3 DNA is TGCACCAGCAGCCACCCCTCGGAGCTGTTTTTT. Protein: CTSSHPSELFF.

V usage is TRBV18 and J usage is TRBJ2-1; the match to TRBD2 covers 16 bases. The germline CDR1 and CDR2 sequences are KGHSH and LQKENI. The junction had 3 bases not matched to a gene; V was cut back by 3 bases and J by 10 bases. The CDR3 contains 15 residues. The CDR3 region has the DNA TGTGCCAGCTCACCGGGACTAGCGGGGGGGGCCGAGCAGTTCTTC. It encodes CASSPGLAGGAEQFF.

The gene calls are TRBV7-2 and TRBJ1-2; a weak D match, TRBD1 (5 bases). Trimming pared 0 bases from V and 4 bases from J, leaving 9 bases between. The germline CDR1 and CDR2 sequences are SGHTA and FQGNSA. The CDR3 totals 14 residues. The CDR3 DNA is TGTGCCAGCAGCTTAGCACAGGCCTCCTATGGCTACACCTTC. Protein product: CASSLAQASYGYTF.

The J gene is TRBJ1-1, the V gene TRBV2; TRBD1 matches 10 bases. CDR1 and CDR2 (germline): SNHLY, FYNNEI. This CDR3 spans 13 amino acids. The junction had 3 bases not matched to a gene; V was cut back by 7 bases and J by 4 bases. CDR3 coding DNA: TGTGCCAGCATCGGGGACAGGGGCACTGAAGCTTTCTTT. It specifies CASIGDRGTEAFF.

The rearrangement links TRBV19 to TRBJ2-1, with 10 positions matching TRBD2. The CDR3 sequence is 15 residues long. Germline V gene data show CDR1 as LNHDA and CDR2 as SQIVND (reference sequence). With 7 bases clipped from V and 2 bases from J, the junction kept 5 bases outside the gene matches. CDR3 sequence reads: CASNITSGAYNEQFF. As DNA, the CDR3 is TGTGCCAGTAACATAACTAGCGGGGCCTACAATGAGCAGTTCTTC.

V is TRBV27 and J is TRBJ2-1, with no clear D. V lost 3 bases and J lost 2, with 11 bases in between. Germline V gives CDR1 MNHEY, CDR2 SMNVEV (reference sequence). The CDR3 contains 15 residues. For the CDR3, the DNA is TGTGCCAGCAGTTTCCGAGGTGTCACCTACAATGAGCAGTTCTTC. Translated, it gives CASSFRGVTYNEQFF.

The chain combines TRBV10-1 with TRBJ2-5; TRBD1 matches at 7 bases. With 3 bases clipped from V and 3 bases from J, the junction kept 4 bases outside the gene matches. Germline values: CDR1 WNHNN, CDR2 SYGVQD (reference sequence). The CDR3 sequence is 14 residues long. The CDR3 region has the DNA TGCGCCAGCAGTGATACCGGGACAGAAGAGACCCAGTACTTC. Its translation: CASSDTGTEETQYF.

The rearrangement uses TRBV19 and TRBJ1-1; the D is unclear. The germline V and J ends were trimmed by 5 bases and 0 bases, with 7 bases remaining between them. The CDR3 totals 13 residues. The germline gives CDR1 LNHDA, CDR2 SQIVND (reference sequence). DNA of the CDR3: TGTGCCAGTAGTCCCAGGATGAACACTGAAGCTTTCTTT. The encoded protein is CASSPRMNTEAFF.

This clone has a single count. The chain carries TRBV10-1 and TRBJ1-6, with D tentatively TRBD1 (6 bases). The CDR3 loop spans 14 amino acids. CDR1 is WNHNN and CDR2 is SYGVQD in the germline V gene (reference sequence). V lost 2 bases, J lost 6 bases, and 8 bases lay in between. The CDR3 bases are TGCGCCAGCAGTGAGGCAGGGGCTAATTCACCCCTCCACTTT. Residues: CASSEAGANSPLHF.

The rearrangement joins TRBV10-2 to TRBJ2-2; TRBD1 matches 9 bases. Germline assignment: CDR1 WSHSY and CDR2 SAAADI. This CDR3 has 14 residues. V gave up 7 bases and J gave up 5 bases; unmatched junction bases: 5. CDR3 bases: TGCGCCAGCAACCGGGACAGGGAGACCGGGGAGCTGTTTTTT. This sequence encodes CASNRDRETGELFF.